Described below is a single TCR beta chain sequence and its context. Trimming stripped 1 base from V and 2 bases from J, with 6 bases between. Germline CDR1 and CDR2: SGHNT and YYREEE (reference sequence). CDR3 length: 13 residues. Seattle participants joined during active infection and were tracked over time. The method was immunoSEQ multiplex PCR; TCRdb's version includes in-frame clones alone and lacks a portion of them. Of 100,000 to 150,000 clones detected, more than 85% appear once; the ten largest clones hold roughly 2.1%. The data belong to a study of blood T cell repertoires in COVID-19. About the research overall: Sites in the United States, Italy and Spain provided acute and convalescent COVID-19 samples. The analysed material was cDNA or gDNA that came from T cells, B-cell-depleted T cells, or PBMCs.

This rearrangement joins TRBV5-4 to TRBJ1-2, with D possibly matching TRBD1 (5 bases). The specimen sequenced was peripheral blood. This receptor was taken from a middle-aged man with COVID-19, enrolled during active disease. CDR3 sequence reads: CASSLPGNYGYTF. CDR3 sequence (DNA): TGTGCCAGCAGCTTGCCAGGGAACTATGGCTACACCTTC.